This entry features one T cell receptor beta chain sequence. The antigen is not known. These data belong to a study of shared clonotypes between healthy human individuals. Notes on the study in general: Generally, naive subsets came out with larger estimated richness than memory subsets. The rarefaction results pointed to incomplete sorted-subset sequencing despite large depth.

The CDR3 runs to 12 residues. All participating donors were Caucasian adults from Nashville, Tennessee. Produced via immunoSEQ multiplex PCR; TCRdb's table is partial and in-frame only. This sample yields about 770,000 clones, of which around 70% are seen a single time; over 1.5% belongs to the top ten. Sequences were obtained from memory CD4+ T cells sorted from blood. Subset defined: CD45RA-negative fraction. This chain joins TRBV7-5 and TRBJ2-7; the table gives TRBD1 as D, unverified against the DNA. TRBV7-5 corresponds to a pseudogene. The sequence was collected from a woman aged 25 to 39 in good health. This CDR3 reads CVRSPTGGEQYF. The CDR3 region has the DNA TGTGTCAGAAGCCCGACAGGGGGCGAGCAGTACTTC.